This entry lists 5 T cell receptor beta chains sequenced from one sample in a study of CD8 T cells in ankylosing spondylitis. TCRdb fed the 5' RACE reads into MiXCR, producing one record per CDR3 protein. The sample includes 200,000 or so distinct CDR3 sequences, over 10% of them seen just once. Sample: blood, either unsorted or a sorted T cell fraction (not recorded which). These receptor sequences come from a female donor with ankylosing spondylitis or in good health (not recorded which).

This clonotype appeared many times. The V call is TRBV20-1, the J call TRBJ1-5; the D gene is possibly TRBD1 (6 bases). The CDR3 runs 16 residues. Germline values: CDR1 DFQATT, CDR2 SNEGSKA (reference sequence). The V end lost 1 base, the J end lost 3 bases, and 16 bases lay between the germline ends. DNA of the CDR3: TGCAGTGCTAGAGTGGGGGTAGACAGGCCCAATCAGCCCCAGCATTTT. Translation: CSARVGVDRPNQPQHF.

This clonotype was detected only a few times. V gene TRBV7-9 combines with J gene TRBJ2-6, with a weak D call TRBD1 (6 bases). Trimming pared 3 bases from V and 0 bases from J, leaving 9 bases between. Germline assignment: CDR1 SEHNR and CDR2 FQNEAQ (reference sequence). This CDR3 has 16 residues. The CDR3 protein is CASSLRDISGANVLTF. The DNA of the CDR3 is TGTGCCAGCAGCTTGAGGGACATCTCTGGGGCCAACGTCCTGACTTTC.

This clonotype was counted at least ten times. The J gene is TRBJ2-7, the V gene TRBV13; D unclear. The CDR3 is 14 residues long. Trimming stripped 0 bases from V and 6 bases from J, with 12 bases between. CDR1 is PRHDT and CDR2 is FYEKMQ in the germline V gene (reference sequence). The CDR3 coding sequence is TGTGCCAGCAGCTTAGGATCTCTGCCCCGCGAGCAGTACTTC. It yields the protein CASSLGSLPREQYF.

The sample holds many counts of this clonotype. The chain couples TRBV25-1 to TRBJ2-5; the D gene could be TRBD1 or TRBD2 (6 bases each). V was pared by 2 bases and J by 5 bases, with 18 bases between. Germline-derived CDR1 and CDR2 are MGHDK and SYGVNS. The length of the CDR3 is 16 residues. The CDR3 region is CASSESIGGAKETQYF. The CDR3 nucleotides are TGTGCCAGCAGTGAAAGTATCGGGGGCGCGAAGGAGACCCAGTACTTC.

In this sample, this clonotype turned up a few times. This rearrangement joins TRBV9 to TRBJ2-7; D might be TRBD2 (5 bases). This CDR3 is 13 amino acids long. Deletions cut 7 bases from V and 0 bases from J, with 11 bases between. Germline V gene sequence: CDR1 SGDLS, CDR2 YYNGEE. In DNA form, the CDR3 reads TGTGCCAGCCCTGAGGGTAGCTCCTACGAGCAGTACTTC. This sequence encodes CASPEGSSYEQYF. Complete variable domain (other parts from reference TRBV9 and TRBJ2-7): DSGVTQTPKHLITATGQRVTLRCSPRSGDLSVYWYQQSLDQGLQFLIQYYNGEERAKGNILERFSAQQFPDLHSELNLSSLELGDSALYFCASPEGSSYEQYFGPGTRLTVT.